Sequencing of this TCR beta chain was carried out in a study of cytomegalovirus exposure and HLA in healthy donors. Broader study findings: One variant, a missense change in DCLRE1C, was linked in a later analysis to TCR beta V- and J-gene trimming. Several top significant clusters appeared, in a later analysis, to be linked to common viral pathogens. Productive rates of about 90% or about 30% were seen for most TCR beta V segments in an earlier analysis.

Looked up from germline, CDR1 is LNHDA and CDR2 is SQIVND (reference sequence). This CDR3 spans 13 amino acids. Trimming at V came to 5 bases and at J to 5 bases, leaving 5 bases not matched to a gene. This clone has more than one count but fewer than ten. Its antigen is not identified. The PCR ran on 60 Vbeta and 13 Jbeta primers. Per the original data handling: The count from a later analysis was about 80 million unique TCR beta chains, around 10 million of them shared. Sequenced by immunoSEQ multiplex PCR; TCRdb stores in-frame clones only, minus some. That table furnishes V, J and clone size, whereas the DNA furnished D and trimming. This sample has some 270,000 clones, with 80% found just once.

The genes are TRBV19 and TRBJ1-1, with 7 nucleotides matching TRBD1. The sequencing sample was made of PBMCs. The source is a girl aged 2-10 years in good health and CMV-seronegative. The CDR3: CASSLKQGTEAFF. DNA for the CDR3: TGTGCCAGTAGTCTTAAACAGGGGACTGAAGCTTTCTTT.